This TCR beta chain appears in the sequencing data of a study of T cells after yellow fever vaccination. The CDR3 consists of 14 residues. The ends lost 5 bases at V and 1 base at J; junction bases unmatched: 5. Germline lookup yields CDR1 DFQATT and CDR2 SNEGSKA (reference sequence). Each CDR3 protein gets one entry after TCRdb re-called the 5' RACE reads with MiXCR. The repertoire includes 620,000 or so distinct CDR3 sequences, 9% to 15% of them detected once, and more than 13% sits in the top ten. This clonotype was seen a handful of times. The source was PBMCs, collected on the day of the yellow fever booster vaccination. The V gene is TRBV20-1, the J gene TRBJ2-3; TRBD1 matches at 8 bases. The sequence was collected from a man aged 30-40 years who received the YFV17D yellow fever vaccine. The CDR3 is CSAGGQGRTDTQYF. The CDR3 nucleotides are TGCAGTGCTGGCGGACAGGGCCGCACAGATACGCAGTATTTT.